The entry below describes one T cell receptor (beta chain). The data originate from a study of blood T cells in healthy people across ages. For the second PCR, which ran for about 7 to 11 cycles, a sample-barcoded 5' primer and a J-beta primer mix were used. Paired-end reads containing CDR3 totaled no fewer than 3 million for each sample. TCRdb reprocessed the 5' RACE reads via MiXCR and lists one record per CDR3 protein. The sample consists of 1.5 million to 2 million distinct CDR3 sequences, approximately 28% of them appearing once. CDR3 length equals 15 residues. With V trimmed by 6 bases and J by 6 bases, 10 bases remained unmatched. The germline V gene has CDR1 DFQATT and CDR2 SNEGSKA (reference sequence).

The genes are TRBV20-1 and TRBJ1-6; the match to TRBD1 covers 8 bases. The sequencing sample was made of blood. The receptor comes from a woman aged 25 to 39 in good health. The CDR3 nucleotides read TGCAGTGCGAGGAGCAGGGGACAGGCTAATTCACCCCTCCACTTT. It translates to CSARSRGQANSPLHF.